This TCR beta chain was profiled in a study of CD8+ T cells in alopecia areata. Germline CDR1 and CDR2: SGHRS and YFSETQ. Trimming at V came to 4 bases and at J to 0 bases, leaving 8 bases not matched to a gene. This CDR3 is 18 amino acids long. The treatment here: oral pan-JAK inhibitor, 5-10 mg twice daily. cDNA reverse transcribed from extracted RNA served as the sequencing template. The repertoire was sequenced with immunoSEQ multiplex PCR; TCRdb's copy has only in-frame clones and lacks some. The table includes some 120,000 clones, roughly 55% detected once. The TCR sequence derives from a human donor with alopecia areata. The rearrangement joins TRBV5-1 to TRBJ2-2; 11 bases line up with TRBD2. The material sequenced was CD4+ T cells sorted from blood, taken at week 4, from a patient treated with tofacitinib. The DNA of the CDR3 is TGCGCCAGCAGCCCCCGACTAGCGGGGAAACCGAACACCGGGGAGCTGTTTTTT. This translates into CASSPRLAGKPNTGELFF.